Listed here is a single TCR beta chain. Its specificity is not known. This sample is part of a study of OX40 agonist ivuxolimab in advanced cancers. Study summary: In this cohort, patients received ivuxolimab, an agonistic anti-OX40 (CD134) antibody.

The germline V gene encodes CDR1 SEHNR and CDR2 FQNEAQ (reference sequence). Between the trimmed V and J ends, which lost 4 bases and 6 bases, there was a span of 15 bases. The CDR3 is 15 amino acids. The study, taken as a whole, reports: Still undetermined is the antigen specificity of the expanded peripheral T cells. The average count of expanded clones was higher among CD8+ T cells than among CD4+. Clonal expansion by week 6 occurred in CD4+ and CD8+ blood T cells (at 0.1 to 3.0 mg/kg).

This table comes from immunoSEQ multiplex PCR, and its TCRdb copy is limited to in-frame clones, with some not included. Here the sample spans about 43,000 clones, around 87% being singletons. The genes are TRBV7-9 and TRBJ2-2, with D maybe TRBD2 (6 bases). This clonotype was obtained from an adult with an advanced solid tumor such as melanoma, head and neck, liver or kidney cancer. The source was CD4+ or CD8+ T cells sorted from blood, collected in a trial of the OX40 agonist ivuxolimab. The CDR3 coding sequence is TGTGCCAGCAGCTATCCAGTCGGGGGAGCCGGGGAGCTGTTTTTT. It encodes CASSYPVGGAGELFF.